This T cell receptor (beta chain) comes out of a study of blood T cells in healthy people across ages. A second PCR, run for about 7 to 11 cycles, used a sample-barcoded 5' primer plus a J-beta primer mix. TCRdb fed the 5' RACE reads into MiXCR, producing one record per CDR3 protein. The sample yields around 1.5 million distinct CDR3 sequences, 30% to 35% seen once. Germline loops: CDR1 MNHNY, CDR2 SVGAGI (reference sequence). V lost 2 bases to trimming and J lost 0 bases, with 11 bases between them. This CDR3 region has 15 residues. This clonotype was recorded a few times. This TCR was recovered from a woman in her 30s in good health. The chain couples TRBV6-6 to TRBJ2-7; possible D gene TRBD2, 6 bases. What was sequenced was blood. CDR3 region: CASSYPRGTSYEQYF. CDR3 bases: TGTGCCAGCAGTTACCCCCGCGGGACCTCCTACGAGCAGTACTTC.